This TCR beta chain derives from a study of cytomegalovirus exposure and HLA in healthy donors (dated by TCRdb to 2015 to 2018). The study in broad terms: An earlier analysis of about 560 of the donors reported roughly 300 Gb of sequence data and 117 million unique TCR beta sequences obtained from roughly 180 million T cells. An early release covering roughly 600 HLA-typed donors comprised about 320 gigabases of sequencing data and tens of millions of unique TCR sequences. The genetic ancestry cluster associated with self-reported Caucasian donors included about 81% of the roughly 380 genotyped donors. The aim of the study was to test whether cataloging public T cell receptors could identify signatures of past pathogen exposure. The study used immunosequencing to profile the T cell repertoires of approximately 630 subjects and linked those repertoires to cytomegalovirus serostatus. A separate validation cohort of over 95 different subjects was used in addition to the roughly 640-subject first cohort. High-throughput TCR immunosequencing, statistical association of individual TCRs with disease status, and machine learning were combined to predict cytomegalovirus infection status. In a later analysis, previously published TCR beta repertoires from 666 donors were re-analyzed and high-resolution HLA genotyping was added so that TCR occurrence patterns could be studied. In the later analysis, no new phenotypic data were used to find candidate immune exposures; instead, reliance was placed on TCR beta sequences and their occurrence across donors. An earlier analysis of 587 of the donors used high-throughput TCR beta sequencing to judge whether each TCR beta V gene segment behaved as functional or pseudogenic. Alongside the repertoire data, information on donor age, sex, ethnicity and CMV serostatus was compiled. A later genetic analysis used genome-wide SNP genotypes for 398 of the 666 donors, treating that subset as a discovery cohort. Every discovery cohort repertoire had been produced on one sequencing platform. Both class I and class II loci were covered by HLA typing, at four-digit resolution. Typing coverage differed by locus: A, B, C, DRB1 and DQB1 were typed in roughly 620-630 donors, DQA1 in about 500, DPA1 in around 600, and DPB1 in 450 to 480. Because of strong linkage in the cohort, a handful of DR-DQ haplotypes were treated as single units for association and clustering. On average, around 240,000 unique TCR beta nucleotide sequences were sequenced per donor among about 400 genotyped donors of the cohort, with roughly 18% of those sequences being non-productive.

Trimming takes 0 bases from V and 1 base from J, and the germline ends sit 25 bases apart. CDR3 length: 21 amino acids, cysteine to phenylalanine. The kept DNA is CDR3 alone, 63 bases in frame from the first base. For CDR1 and CDR2, the germline V gene (reference sequence) lists LNHDA and SQIVND. Study-level results and caveats: A cluster of highly shared sequence variants was judged likely to be a technical artifact of the sequencing pipeline. Assigning TCR associations to individual alleles was difficult when HLA alleles, especially DR and DQ, strongly co-occurred. In both the original and validation cohorts, the classifier was reported to diagnose cytomegalovirus status with high specificity and sensitivity. Sequencing depth was assumed to be roughly uniform across donors in the presence/absence analyses, though that assumption may not hold. A further reported finding was that TCR beta sequences accurately predicted the HLA-A and HLA-B alleles for most subjects in the first cohort. The study gave a list of about 160 TCR beta chains associated with cytomegalovirus. A later analysis associated 16,951 TCR beta sequences with specific HLA alleles at a false discovery rate of 0.05. In a later analysis, the rate of TCR association differed among HLA loci, with DRB1 alleles having the most associated TCRs and HLA-C alleles having the fewest. In an earlier analysis of approximately 590 of the donors, most TCR beta V segments appeared in productive rearrangements about 87% or about 30% of the time, broadly matching IMGT annotations. A later genetic analysis associated a missense DCLRE1C variant with V-gene and J-gene trimming of TCR beta chains, and an independent cohort replicated the association. Three of the identified cytomegalovirus-associated TCR beta chains were confirmed in vitro to be specific for cytomegalovirus antigens. A later analysis found that HLA-associated TCR beta chains were more clonally expanded and had lower generation probabilities than equally common non-associated chains. Most CMV-associated TCR beta chains appeared to be HLA-restricted in a later analysis, and the HLA associations seemed to be driven largely by CMV exposure. Across donors, most TCR sequences were observed very rarely, whereas some public TCRs were present in many individuals. Linkage disequilibrium might explain the correlated functional status among segregating V segments, but an unknown experimental factor could not be excluded. Compared with the roughly 670-donor mean, donors in an Asian-associated ancestry cluster had fewer N-insertions in productive TCRs, according to a later genetic analysis. Immune exposure information for the cohort was limited to CMV serostatus. Over 15 rarely observed V segments, including chromosome 9 orphons, were excluded from the earlier analysis of approximately 500 of the donors because counts were too low. Several of the top co-occurrence clusters appeared to be linked to parvovirus B19, influenza, CMV and Epstein-Barr virus, according to a later analysis. Only TCR beta chains were sequenced in this cohort, and the absence of alpha or paired-chain data limited detectable features. Because HLA typing was unavailable for some donors at each locus, only the typed subset was used in association tests. The authors suggested that the approach could potentially be generalized to other disease states and immunological phenotypes. Some IMGT-functional V segments, including TRBV6-2 and TRBV6-3, could not be distinguished by the 87-base-pair reads and were therefore excluded.

In total, 600 or so healthy bone marrow donors made up the cohort. All cohort members were sampled while nominally healthy, although unrecorded immune exposures were likely present. The donor was CMV seropositive and belonged to the group of 250 to 350 seropositive cohort members. Each donor provided a peripheral blood sample, and peripheral blood mononuclear cells were used for TCR beta sequencing. The Qiagen DNeasy Blood Extraction Kit was used to extract genomic DNA from the blood cell samples. Preparation of the library involved the immunoSEQ multiplex PCR assay. A mixture of 60 forward primers for TCR Vbeta segments and 13 reverse primers for TCR Jbeta segments was used in the multiplex PCR. A multiplex PCR assay on genomic DNA amplified the CDR3 region of rearranged TCR beta genes. Amplified TCR beta libraries were sequenced as 87-base-pair reads on the Illumina HiSeq System. The paper's processing steps were these. A later analysis counted around 72 million unique TCR beta chains across the roughly 700 repertoires, and 10 million to 11 million of these chains were shared by at least two donors. A nearest-neighbor algorithm error-corrected the raw reads and collapsed the reads into unique sequences, merging closely related sequences to remove PCR and sequencing errors. To assign V, D and J gene segments, CDR3 sequences were aligned to IMGT reference sequences. Each retained sequence needed at least a six-nucleotide match to both a V gene segment and a J gene segment. A rearrangement was called productive if the CDR3 had no stop codons and remained in frame with V and J, and every other rearrangement was called non-productive. CDR3 was defined by IMGT convention, running from the second conserved V-encoded cysteine to the conserved J-encoded phenylalanine. The earlier analysis of 550 to 650 of the donors excluded any sequence lacking an unambiguous match to a single V gene segment. In an earlier analysis of several hundred of the donors, a V segment was called functional when productive rearrangements were above 56.7%, and segregating when the standard deviation between donors exceeded 5%. A statistical classification framework was developed to diagnose cytomegalovirus status using the catalog of TCR beta chain sequences. In a later analysis, TCR nucleotide sequences were compared against IMGT/GENE-DB human TR gene sequences so that V and J genes could be assigned. In a later analysis, CDR3 sequences and most-parsimonious VDJ recombination scenarios were assigned using the TCRdist pipeline. In a later analysis, each TCR beta chain was defined by its CDR3 amino acid sequence together with its V-gene family, and reads without a unique V-gene family were excluded. In a later analysis, several hundred highly shared, low-generation-probability nucleotide sequences were removed to address suspected cross-contamination and a sequencing artifact. In a later analysis, a clonal expansion index for each public chain was calculated from normalized within-repertoire ranks of inferred template counts. In a later analysis, generation probabilities were computed with a VDJ recombination model fitted to out-of-frame rearrangements, and the resulting probabilities were checked against IGoR. In a later analysis, TCR-TCR, TCR-HLA and TCR-CMV co-occurrence was scored with hypergeometric tests, and a repertoire-size bias correction was applied to TCR pairs. In a later analysis, false discovery rates were estimated by permuting HLA or CMV assignments 20 times. In a later analysis, co-occurring TCRs were grouped with DBSCAN, and TCRdist sequence similarity was added when clustering was performed within HLA-allele-positive subsets. For co-occurrence clustering, repertoires with fewer than 30,000 or more than 120,000 public chains were excluded, along with 5 or 6 repertoires with anomalous nucleotide sharing. TCRdb obtained this table from immuneACCESS and retained in-frame rearrangements with V and J assigned. These tables miss some clones; where compared with another copy, unresolved V genes account for less than half of the shortfall, and the remainder is unexplained. That table supplies the V and J calls and clone size; D and trimming were determined from the DNA. This sample is represented by about 120,000 clones; about 74% of them were singletons. 2.7% of the sample is taken by the ten largest.

A remark on this clone: Its antigen is currently not known. Base qualities are not at hand, and no much larger clone is one base apart.

Sequenced input: PBMCs. The clonotype comes from a woman aged 40 to 55 in good health and CMV-seropositive. The rearranged chain carries TRBV19 and TRBJ1-5, with no confident D gene call. CDR3 sequence: CASSIEARGRVGMMSNQPQHF. The DNA sequence follows: TGTGCCAGTAGTATAGAGGCCCGTGGTAGGGTCGGGATGATGAGCAATCAGCCCCAGCATTTT. The full variable domain, completed from the reference TRBV19 and TRBJ1-5 proteins outside the CDR3, reads DGGITQSPKYLFRKEGQNVTLSCEQNLNHDAMYWYRQDPGQGLRLIYYSQIVNDFQKGDIAEGYSVSREKKESFPLTVTSAQKNPTAFYLCASSIEARGRVGMMSNQPQHFGDGTRLSIL.